The 18 T cell receptor beta chains presented below share a single source sample, sequenced in a study of T cells after yellow fever vaccination (dated by TCRdb to about 2019). This specimen's treatment or condition label, per the study, means: live attenuated yellow fever vaccine strain. Libraries were built with 5' RACE. This sample was sequenced with an Illumina HiSeq 2500. The public sequencing data were trimmed at Q25 with fastp and processed into clonotypes with MiXCR by TCRdb, which kept only in-frame beta chains. Entries that share a CDR3 protein sequence are merged under the most common genes and DNA. The sample has 400,000 or so distinct CDR3 sequences on record, 6% to 8% of them singletons. Jointly, the top ten make up about 15% of the sample. The source material was PBMCs, sampled 5 days after the yellow fever booster vaccination. These receptors were collected from a man aged 25 to 40 who received the YFV17D yellow fever vaccine.

The rearrangement uses TRBV7-2 and TRBJ2-5, with 7 nucleotides matching TRBD1. CDR1 and CDR2 from the germline V gene are SGHTA and FQGNSA. The CDR3 contains 13 residues. The V segment lost 5 bases and the J segment 3 bases; nucleotides outside the gene matches: 3. The DNA for the CDR3 is TGTGCCAGCAGCCACGACAGGGAAGAGACCCAGTACTTC. Protein: CASSHDREETQYF.

This chain connects TRBV20-1 to TRBJ2-3, with D hard to call. The V end lost 6 bases, the J end lost 0 bases, and 13 bases lay between the germline ends. The CDR3 is made up of 14 amino acids. Germline values: CDR1 DFQATT, CDR2 SNEGSKA (reference sequence). CDR3 in amino acids: CSAGTALSTDTQYF. In DNA form, the CDR3 reads TGCAGTGCGGGTACGGCACTTAGCACAGATACGCAGTATTTT.

This clonotype came up many times. The chain recombines TRBV20-1 with TRBJ2-2, with unresolved D. V dropped 0 bases and J dropped 6 bases, with 11 bases sitting between them. This CDR3 has 14 amino acids. Germline V gene sequence: CDR1 DFQATT, CDR2 SNEGSKA (reference sequence). Here the CDR3 DNA reads TGCAGTGCTAGAGATCCCCGTATGGCCGGGGAGCTGTTTTTT. It translates to CSARDPRMAGELFF.

The J gene is TRBJ2-1, the V gene TRBV10-3; 8 nucleotides align to TRBD1. Losses at the gene ends were 8 bases for V and 0 bases for J; bases not matched to a gene: 6. The CDR3 spans 15 residues. Germline V gene lookup returns CDR1 ENHRY and CDR2 SYGVKD. CDR3 protein: CAIGPGQGSYNEQFF. The CDR3 coding sequence is TGTGCCATCGGACCTGGACAGGGCTCCTACAATGAGCAGTTCTTC.

This clonotype came up many times. V and J are TRBV20-1 and TRBJ2-1; no reliable D call. Germline CDR1 and CDR2: DFQATT and SNEGSKA (reference sequence). The length of the CDR3 is 12 residues. Here the CDR3 reads CSPKAHPGEQFF. The CDR3, as DNA: TGCAGCCCGAAGGCCCATCCGGGCGAGCAGTTCTTC.

This sequence joins TRBV11-3 and TRBJ2-3, with 15 bases lining up with TRBD2. Germline CDR1 and CDR2: SGHNT and YENEEA. Trimming at V came to 5 bases and at J to 3 bases, leaving 6 bases not matched to a gene. This CDR3 has 17 amino acids. CDR3 in amino acids: CASSPGLAGGSTDTQYF. For the CDR3, the DNA is TGTGCCAGCAGCCCGGGACTAGCGGGAGGCAGTACAGATACGCAGTATTTT.

This clonotype was observed a handful of times. The J gene is TRBJ2-2, the V gene TRBV4-2; TRBD2 is a possible D gene (8 bases). The CDR3 loop spans 18 amino acids. V lost 4 bases, J lost 4 bases, and 22 bases lay in between. CDR1 LGHNA and CDR2 YNFKEQ come from the germline V gene. CDR3 bases: TGTGCCAGCAGCCTAACTCGAGACAGGGCGGGAGGCACCGGGGAGCTGTTTTTT. Its protein is CASSLTRDRAGGTGELFF.

This rearrangement joins TRBV20-1 to TRBJ1-1; D ambiguous. The germline V gene has CDR1 DFQATT and CDR2 SNEGSKA (reference sequence). The CDR3 runs 10 residues. V was pared by 2 bases and J by 8 bases, with 6 bases between. The CDR3 sequence: CSARRGEAFF. Here the CDR3 DNA reads TGCAGTGCTAGACGCGGGGAAGCTTTCTTT.

The rearrangement links TRBV12-3 or TRBV12-4 to TRBJ2-7; TRBD2 matches 7 bases. V lost 5 bases and J lost 2; bases outside the gene matches: 6. This CDR3 spans 14 amino acids. The CDR3 DNA reads as TGTGCCAGCAGTCCCCTGGGACTAACCTACGAGCAGTACTTC. Its translation: CASSPLGLTYEQYF.

The chain is built from TRBV5-1 and TRBJ1-6; D is ambiguous. This CDR3 region has 14 residues. Trimming left V 5 bases short and J 5 bases short, with 11 bases between. The germline CDR1 and CDR2 sequences are SGHRS and YFSETQ. This CDR3 is CASRVGLNNSPLHF. The CDR3 DNA is TGCGCCAGCAGAGTCGGCCTAAATAATTCACCCCTCCACTTT.

This clonotype was recorded many times. The chain joins TRBV29-1 to TRBJ2-1; unclear D gene. Trimming removed 7 bases at V and 9 bases at J, with 13 bases between. CDR3 length: 11 residues. CDR1 and CDR2 from the germline V gene are SQVTM and ANQGSEA. The CDR3 sequence is CSATQGGEQFF. The CDR3 DNA follows: TGCAGCGCCACCCAAGGTGGTGAGCAGTTCTTC.

This clonotype was observed a few times. V and J are TRBV20-1 and TRBJ2-7; 8 bases are shared with TRBD1. The CDR3 is 13 residues long. J lost 5 bases, V lost 2 bases, and 5 bases had no gene match. Per the germline V gene, CDR1 is DFQATT and CDR2 is SNEGSKA (reference sequence). The CDR3 coding sequence is TGCAGTGCTAGACAGGGGGCCCTGAACGAGCAGTACTTC. This codes for CSARQGALNEQYF.

There are many counts of this clonotype. The chain uses TRBV7-9 and TRBJ2-5, with D possibly being TRBD1 (5 bases). Germline V gene lookup returns CDR1 SEHNR and CDR2 FQNEAQ (reference sequence). Trimming took off 6 bases at V and 0 bases at J, with 8 bases between the two ends. This CDR3 comprises 13 residues. Here the CDR3 DNA reads TGTGCCAGCAGAAAGGGGAACCAAGAGACCCAGTACTTC. This gives the protein CASRKGNQETQYF.

This clonotype was seen many times. The CDR3 bases are TGTGCCAGCAGCTGGACTAGCGGCACAGATACGCAGTATTTT. Protein product: CASSWTSGTDTQYF. The V and J genes are TRBV7-2 and TRBJ2-3; TRBD2 matches at 9 bases. Germline trimming cut 4 bases from V and 1 base from J; bases unmatched to any gene: 0. This CDR3 region has 14 residues. Germline V CDR1 and CDR2: SGHTA, FQGNSA. The full variable domain, rest sourced from reference TRBV7-2 and TRBJ2-3, is GAGVSQSPSNKVTEKGKDVELRCDPISGHTALYWYRQSLGQGLEFLIYFQGNSAPDKSGLPSDRFSAERTGGSVSTLTIQRTQQEDSAVYLCASSWTSGTDTQYFGPGTRLTVL.

The gene calls are TRBV5-1 and TRBJ2-1; TRBD1 matches 8 bases. Trimming took 4 bases from V and 12 from J; bases not matched to a gene: 6. Germline CDR1 SGHRS, CDR2 YFSETQ. The CDR3 consists of 12 residues. The CDR3 DNA reads TGCGCCAGCAGCCTGGACAGGGAAGGGCAGTTCTTC. It specifies CASSLDREGQFF.

V is TRBV7-2 and J is TRBJ2-7; D is ambiguous. Germline V gene data show CDR1 as SGHTA and CDR2 as FQGNSA. Between the trimmed V and J ends, which lost 9 bases and 10 bases, there was a span of 7 bases. The CDR3 is 8 residues long. CDR3 loop: CARPDQYF. As DNA, the CDR3 is TGTGCCAGACCAGACCAGTACTTC.

This clonotype was observed many times. The chain carries TRBV6-2 or TRBV6-3 and TRBJ2-1; maybe TRBD1 (6 bases). Germline CDR1 and CDR2: MNHEY and SVGEGT. The CDR3 sequence is 17 residues long. Trimming pared 5 bases from V and 2 bases from J, leaving 19 bases between. The CDR3 spells CASSPPTGSSTYNEQFF. CDR3 DNA: TGTGCCAGCAGTCCACCTACAGGGAGTAGTACCTACAATGAGCAGTTCTTC.

This clonotype was picked up many times. CDR3 residues: CASRPGTSGSRGTQYF. The CDR3 DNA sequence: TGTGCCAGCAGACCCGGGACTAGCGGGAGTCGAGGGACCCAGTACTTC. The gene calls are TRBV6-1 and TRBJ2-5; 14 bases agree with TRBD2. This CDR3 region has 16 residues. The germline CDR1 and CDR2 sequences are MNHNS and SASEGT. The V and J ends lost 6 bases and 7 bases, in that order; junction bases with no gene match: 10.